This T cell receptor beta chain appears in the sequencing data of a study of blood T cell repertoires in COVID-19. The CDR3 extends over 15 amino acids. The J segment lost 5 bases and the V segment lost 5 bases, leaving 8 bases of the junction unmatched. Per germline, CDR1 LNHDA and CDR2 SQIVND (reference sequence). Repertoires were generated with immunoSEQ multiplex PCR, while TCRdb's copy carries only in-frame clones and drops some. Here the sample spans roughly 150,000 clones, about four fifths being singletons. The chain carries TRBV19 and TRBJ2-3, with 9 positions matching TRBD2. Sample: peripheral blood. This receptor was obtained from a woman over 75 with acute or convalescent COVID-19. CDR3 in DNA: TGTGCCAGTAGTGCCGCGGGGGGGCCAGGAGATACGCAGTATTTT. The encoded protein is CASSAAGGPGDTQYF.